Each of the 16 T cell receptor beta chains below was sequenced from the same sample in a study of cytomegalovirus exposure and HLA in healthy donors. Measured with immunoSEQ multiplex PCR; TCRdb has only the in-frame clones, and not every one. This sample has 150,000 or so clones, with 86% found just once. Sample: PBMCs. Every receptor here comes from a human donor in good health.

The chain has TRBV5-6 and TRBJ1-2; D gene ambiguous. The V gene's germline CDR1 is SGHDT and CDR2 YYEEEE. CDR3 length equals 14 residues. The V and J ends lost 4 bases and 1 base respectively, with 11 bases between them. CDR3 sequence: CASSRYRGNYGYTF. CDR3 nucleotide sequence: TGTGCCAGCAGCCGATATCGGGGTAACTATGGCTACACCTTC.

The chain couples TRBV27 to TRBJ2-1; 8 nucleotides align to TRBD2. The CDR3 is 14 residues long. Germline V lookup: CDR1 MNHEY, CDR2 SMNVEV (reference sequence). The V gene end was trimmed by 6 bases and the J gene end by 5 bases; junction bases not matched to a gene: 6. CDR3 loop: CASRILAGNNEQFF. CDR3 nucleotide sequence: TGTGCCAGCAGAATTTTAGCGGGGAACAATGAGCAGTTCTTC.

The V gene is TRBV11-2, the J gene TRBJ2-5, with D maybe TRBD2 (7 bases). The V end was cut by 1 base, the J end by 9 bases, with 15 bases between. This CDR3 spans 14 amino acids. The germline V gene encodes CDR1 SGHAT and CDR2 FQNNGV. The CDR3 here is CASSLAGARGAQYF. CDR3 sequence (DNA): TGTGCCAGCAGCTTAGCGGGGGCCCGGGGGGCCCAGTACTTC.

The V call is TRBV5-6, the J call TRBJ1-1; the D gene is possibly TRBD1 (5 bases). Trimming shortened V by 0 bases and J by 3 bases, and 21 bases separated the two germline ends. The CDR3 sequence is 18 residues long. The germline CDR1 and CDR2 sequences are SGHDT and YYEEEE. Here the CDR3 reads CASSLANMADTYYTEAFF. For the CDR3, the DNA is TGTGCCAGCAGCTTGGCTAATATGGCGGACACCTATTACACTGAAGCTTTCTTT.

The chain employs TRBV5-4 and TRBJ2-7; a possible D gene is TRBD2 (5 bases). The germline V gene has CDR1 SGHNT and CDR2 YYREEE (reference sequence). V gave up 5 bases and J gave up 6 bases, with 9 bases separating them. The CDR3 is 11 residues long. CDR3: CASRGGGEQYF. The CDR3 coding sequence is TGTGCCAGCAGGGGTGGAGGCGAGCAGTACTTC.

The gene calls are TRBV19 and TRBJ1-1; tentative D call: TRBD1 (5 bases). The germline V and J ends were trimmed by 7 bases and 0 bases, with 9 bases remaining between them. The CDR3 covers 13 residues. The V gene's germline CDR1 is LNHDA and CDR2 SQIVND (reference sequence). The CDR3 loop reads CASKGRLNTEAFF. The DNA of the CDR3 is TGTGCCAGTAAGGGGCGGTTGAACACTGAAGCTTTCTTT.

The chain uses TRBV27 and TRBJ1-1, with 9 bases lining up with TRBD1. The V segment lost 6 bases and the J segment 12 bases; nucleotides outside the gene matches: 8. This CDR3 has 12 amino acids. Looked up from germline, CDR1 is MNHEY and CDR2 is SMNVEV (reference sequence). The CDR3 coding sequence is TGTGCCAGCAGCCCGACCGGGACAGGGTCTTTCTTT. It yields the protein CASSPTGTGSFF.

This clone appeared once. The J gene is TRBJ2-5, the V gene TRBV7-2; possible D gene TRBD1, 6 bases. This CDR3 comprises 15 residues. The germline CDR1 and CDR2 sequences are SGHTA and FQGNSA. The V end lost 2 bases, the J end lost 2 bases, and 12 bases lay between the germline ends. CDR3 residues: CASSLWVQGQETQYF. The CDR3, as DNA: TGTGCCAGCAGCTTATGGGTACAGGGACAAGAGACCCAGTACTTC.

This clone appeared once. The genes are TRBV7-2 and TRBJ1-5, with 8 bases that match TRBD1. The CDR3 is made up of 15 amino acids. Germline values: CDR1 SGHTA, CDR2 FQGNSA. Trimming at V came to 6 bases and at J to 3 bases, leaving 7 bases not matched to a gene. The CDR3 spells CASSPGGAFNQPQHF. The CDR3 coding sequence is TGTGCCAGCAGTCCAGGGGGCGCATTCAATCAGCCCCAGCATTTT.

The CDR3 DNA reads as TGTGCCAGCAGTTTATTCCGGGACAGGGCTTACAATGAGCAGTTCTTC. It translates to CASSLFRDRAYNEQFF. The chain employs TRBV28 and TRBJ2-1; 9 bases fit TRBD1. Germline CDR1 is MDHEN and CDR2 is SYDVKM. V lost 1 base and J lost 4; bases outside the gene matches: 5. The CDR3 consists of 16 residues.

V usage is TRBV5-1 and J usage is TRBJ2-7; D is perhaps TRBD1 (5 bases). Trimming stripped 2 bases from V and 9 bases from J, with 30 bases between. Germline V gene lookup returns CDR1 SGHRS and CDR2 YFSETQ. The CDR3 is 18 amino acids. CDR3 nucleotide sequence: TGCGCCAGCAGCTTCGGACCGCAGGGTAAATCAGGAAGGCTCGGGCAGTACTTC. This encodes CASSFGPQGKSGRLGQYF.

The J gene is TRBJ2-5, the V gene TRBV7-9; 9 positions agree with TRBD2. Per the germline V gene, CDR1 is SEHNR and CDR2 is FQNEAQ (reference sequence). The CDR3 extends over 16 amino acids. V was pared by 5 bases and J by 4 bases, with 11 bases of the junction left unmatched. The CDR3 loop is CASSPLMGSGRETQYF. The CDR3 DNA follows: TGTGCCAGCAGCCCCCTGATGGGTAGCGGGAGAGAGACCCAGTACTTC.

DNA of the CDR3: TGTGCCAGCAGCTCTGAGGGGACACTCTCTGGAAACACCATATATTTT. This encodes CASSSEGTLSGNTIYF. The chain couples TRBV7-9 to TRBJ1-3, with D possibly TRBD1 on 6 matching bases. This CDR3 has 16 residues. Germline V gene data show CDR1 as SEHNR and CDR2 as FQNEAQ (reference sequence). Trimming left V 4 bases short and J 0 bases short, with 13 bases between.

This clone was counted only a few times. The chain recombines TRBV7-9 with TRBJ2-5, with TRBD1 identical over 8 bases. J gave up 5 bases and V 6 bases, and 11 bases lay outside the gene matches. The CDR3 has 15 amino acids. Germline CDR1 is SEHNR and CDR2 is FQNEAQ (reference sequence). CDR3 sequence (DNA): TGTGCCAGCAGACAAGGACAGGGCGTCGGGGAGACCCAGTACTTC. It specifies CASRQGQGVGETQYF.

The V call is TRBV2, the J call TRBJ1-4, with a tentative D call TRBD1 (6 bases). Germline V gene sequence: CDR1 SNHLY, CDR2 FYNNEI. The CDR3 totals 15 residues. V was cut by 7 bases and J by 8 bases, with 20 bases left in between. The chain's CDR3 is CASTSTGMGREKLFF. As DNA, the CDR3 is TGTGCCAGCACCTCTACAGGGATGGGTAGAGAAAAACTGTTTTTT. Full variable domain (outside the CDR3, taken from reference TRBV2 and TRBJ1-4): EPEVTQTPSHQVTQMGQEVILRCVPISNHLYFYWYRQILGQKVEFLVSFYNNEISEKSEIFDDQFSVERPDGSNFTLKIRSTKLEDSAMYFCASTSTGMGREKLFFGSGTQLSVL.

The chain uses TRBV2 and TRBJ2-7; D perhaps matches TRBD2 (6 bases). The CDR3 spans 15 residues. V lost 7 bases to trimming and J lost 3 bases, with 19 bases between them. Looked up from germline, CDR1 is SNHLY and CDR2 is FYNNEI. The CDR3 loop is CASILGGTPNYEQYF. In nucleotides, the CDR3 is TGTGCCAGCATCCTAGGCGGGACCCCTAACTACGAGCAGTACTTC.